These 9 T cell receptor beta chains were sequenced from one sample in a study of tumor-infiltrating lymphocytes in primary liver carcinoma. Co-extracting RNA and DNA was done with 20-30 mg of unsorted bulk tissue as input. A constant-region primer primed TCR beta cDNA synthesis from 500 to 550 ng of total RNA. The TCR beta library was amplified through three nested multiplex PCR rounds in a modified ARM-PCR procedure. For 10 cycles apiece, the opening two PCR rounds ran with TRBV1-TRBV30 forward primers and a C-beta reverse primer. TCRdb reanalysed the multiplex PCR reads using MiXCR and keeps one entry per CDR3 protein. The sample contains about 120,000 distinct CDR3 sequences, 65% to 75% of which appear only once. The sample taken for sequencing was tumor-adjacent normal liver tissue. These receptors originate from a woman aged 55 to 70 with primary liver carcinoma and hepatitis B virus infection.

Points on this clonotype: A much more abundant neighbour one base away suggests this may be a read error. The chain couples TRBV30 to TRBJ1-5; D gene uncertain. The CDR3 spans 12 residues. Germline CDR1 and CDR2: GTSNPN and SVGIG (reference sequence). Deletions cut 3 bases from V and 3 bases from J, with 6 bases between. DNA for the CDR3: TGTGCCTGGAGCAGTATCAATCAGCCCCAGCATTTT. Its protein product is CAWSSINQPQHF.

This clonotype was detected a few times. The CDR3 DNA reads TGCGCCAGCAGCCGGACTAGCGGGAGGGCCGTATACAATGAGCAGTTCTTC. Encoded protein: CASSRTSGRAVYNEQFF. This chain connects TRBV5-1 to TRBJ2-1; 15 bases align to TRBD2. This CDR3 region has 17 residues. J gave up 4 bases and V 4 bases, and 6 bases lay outside the gene matches. Germline V CDR1 and CDR2: SGHRS, YFSETQ.

Turning to this clonotype: Relative to the germline gene, one junction end is altered; a read error may explain this. V gene TRBV11-2 combines with J gene TRBJ2-1; 7 nucleotides agree with TRBD2. The V gene's germline CDR1 is SGHAT and CDR2 FQNNGV. The CDR3 consists of 15 residues. As DNA, the CDR3 is TGTGCCAGCAGCCTAGGTGGACTAGTCTTCCATGAGGAGTTCTTC. This gives the protein CASSLGGLVFHEEFF.

A word on this clonotype: The junction departs from germline at one end; a sequencing error may be responsible. The chain is built from TRBV12-3 or TRBV12-4 and TRBJ2-5; possibly TRBD2 for D (7 bases). The CDR3 has 15 residues. CDR3 in amino acids: CASSLGGQVEEAQYF. The CDR3 bases are TGTGCCAGCAGTCTCGGGGGGCAGGTGGAAGAGGCCCAGTACTTC.

At least ten counts were recorded for this clonotype. This chain uses TRBV6-2 or TRBV6-3 with TRBJ2-1; 9 bases map to TRBD2. V was clipped by 2 bases and J by 9 bases; unmatched bases: 5. This CDR3 contains 14 residues. The germline gives CDR1 MNHEY, CDR2 SVGEGT. The CDR3 spells CASSYAGGPREQFF. CDR3 sequence (DNA): TGTGCCAGCAGTTACGCGGGAGGGCCGCGTGAGCAGTTCTTC.

The count of this clonotype is one. The gene calls are TRBV19 and TRBJ2-1; 7 bases align to TRBD1. V trimming: 4 bases; J trimming: 4 bases; junction bases outside the gene matches: 4. CDR3 size: 14 residues. The germline CDR1 and CDR2 sequences are LNHDA and SQIVND (reference sequence). CDR3 sequence: CASSRDSRYNEQFF. The CDR3 DNA reads as TGTGCCAGTAGTAGGGACAGCCGTTACAATGAGCAGTTCTTC. Using reference TRBV19 and TRBJ2-1 for the parts outside the CDR3, the full variable domain is DGGITQSPKYLFRKEGQNVTLSCEQNLNHDAMYWYRQDPGQGLRLIYYSQIVNDFQKGDIAEGYSVSREKKESFPLTVTSAQKNPTAFYLCASSRDSRYNEQFFGPGTRLTVL.

In this sample, this clonotype turned up many times. The V gene is TRBV6-1, the J gene TRBJ2-5, with D perhaps matching TRBD2 (6 bases). Germline V gives CDR1 MNHNS, CDR2 SASEGT. CDR3 size: 15 residues. V lost 4 bases to trimming and J lost 2 bases, with 14 bases between them. CDR3 in amino acids: CASSVRDSQQETQYF. CDR3 sequence (DNA): TGTGCCAGCAGTGTCCGGGACTCTCAACAAGAGACCCAGTACTTC.

The rearrangement uses TRBV11-1 and TRBJ2-1; TRBD2 might be the D (5 bases). The V end was cut by 5 bases, the J end by 8 bases, with 10 bases between. Germline values: CDR1 SGHAT, CDR2 FQDESV (reference sequence). The CDR3 covers 12 residues. CDR3 in amino acids: CASSPEADEQFF. The CDR3 DNA reads as TGTGCCAGCAGCCCCGAAGCGGATGAGCAGTTCTTC.

Of note for this clonotype: This may be a read error: a much more frequent sequence differs by one nucleotide. This is likely a read error, given that the CDR3 carries no conserved phenylalanine or tryptophan at its end. The V call is TRBV5-1, the J call TRBJ1-1; tentative D call: TRBD1 (5 bases). Trimming took 3 bases from V and 1 from J, leaving 10 bases between them. The CDR3 extends over 14 amino acids. Germline V CDR1 and CDR2: SGHRS, YFSETQ. CDR3 coding DNA: TGCGCCAGCAGCTCACGGACAACGAACACTGAAGCTTTCATT. Amino acids: CASSSRTTNTEAFI.